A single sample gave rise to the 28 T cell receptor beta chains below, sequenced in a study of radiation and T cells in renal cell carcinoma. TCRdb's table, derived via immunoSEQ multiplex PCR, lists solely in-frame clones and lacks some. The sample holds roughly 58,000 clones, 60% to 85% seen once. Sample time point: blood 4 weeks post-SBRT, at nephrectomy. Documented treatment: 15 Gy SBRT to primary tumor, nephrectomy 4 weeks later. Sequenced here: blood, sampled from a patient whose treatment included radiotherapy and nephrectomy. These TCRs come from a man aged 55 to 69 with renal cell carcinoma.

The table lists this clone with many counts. Here the CDR3 DNA reads TGTGCCACCCAGGGCGACACTGAAGCTTTCTTT. It encodes CATQGDTEAFF. The chain is built from TRBV6-6 and TRBJ1-1; possible D gene TRBD1, 5 bases. The CDR3 extends over 11 amino acids. The V gene lost 10 bases and the J gene lost 3 bases, with 9 bases spanning the gap. Germline CDR1 MNHNY, CDR2 SVGAGI (reference sequence).

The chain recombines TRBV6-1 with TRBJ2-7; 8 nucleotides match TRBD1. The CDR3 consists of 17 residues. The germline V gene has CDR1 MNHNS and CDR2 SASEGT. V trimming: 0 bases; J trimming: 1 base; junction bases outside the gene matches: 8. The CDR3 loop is CASSEARATGVSYEQYV. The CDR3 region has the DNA TGTGCCAGCAGTGAAGCGCGCGCGACAGGGGTTTCCTACGAGCAGTACGTC.

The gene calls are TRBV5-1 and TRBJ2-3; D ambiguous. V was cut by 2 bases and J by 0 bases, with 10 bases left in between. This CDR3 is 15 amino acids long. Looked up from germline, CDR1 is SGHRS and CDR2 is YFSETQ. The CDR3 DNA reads TGCGCCAGCAGCTTATCTGGAACTAGCACAGATACGCAGTATTTT. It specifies CASSLSGTSTDTQYF.

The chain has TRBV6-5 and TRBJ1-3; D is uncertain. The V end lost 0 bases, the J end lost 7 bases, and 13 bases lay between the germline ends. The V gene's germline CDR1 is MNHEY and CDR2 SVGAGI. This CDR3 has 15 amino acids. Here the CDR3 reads CASSYSIGLSNTIYF. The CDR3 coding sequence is TGTGCCAGCAGTTACTCTATAGGACTGTCTAACACCATATATTTT.

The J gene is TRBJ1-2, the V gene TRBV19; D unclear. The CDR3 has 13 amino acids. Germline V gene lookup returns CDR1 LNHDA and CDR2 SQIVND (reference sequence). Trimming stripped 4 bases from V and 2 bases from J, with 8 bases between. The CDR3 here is CASSNSENYGYTF. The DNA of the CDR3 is TGTGCCAGTAGTAACTCGGAAAACTATGGCTACACCTTC.

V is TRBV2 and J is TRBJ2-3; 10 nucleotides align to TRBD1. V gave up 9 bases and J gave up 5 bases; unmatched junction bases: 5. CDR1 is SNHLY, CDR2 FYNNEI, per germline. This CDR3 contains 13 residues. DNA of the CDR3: TGTGCCAGTGGACAGGGGGAGGGAGATACGCAGTATTTT. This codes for CASGQGEGDTQYF.

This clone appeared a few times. Written as DNA, the CDR3 is TGTGCCATCAGTGACGTTAGGGGCAGTAACACTGAAGCTTTCTTT. Translation: CAISDVRGSNTEAFF. This chain uses TRBV10-3 with TRBJ1-1, with D possibly TRBD1 on 5 matching bases. This CDR3 region has 15 residues. Germline CDR1 ENHRY, CDR2 SYGVKD. Trimming took 3 bases from V and 2 from J, leaving 13 bases between them.

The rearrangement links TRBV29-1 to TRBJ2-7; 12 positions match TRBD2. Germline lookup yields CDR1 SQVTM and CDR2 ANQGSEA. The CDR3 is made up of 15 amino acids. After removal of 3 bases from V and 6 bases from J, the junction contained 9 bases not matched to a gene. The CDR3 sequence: CSVEAASGGAFEQYF. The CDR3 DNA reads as TGCAGCGTTGAGGCGGCTAGCGGGGGGGCCTTCGAGCAGTACTTC.

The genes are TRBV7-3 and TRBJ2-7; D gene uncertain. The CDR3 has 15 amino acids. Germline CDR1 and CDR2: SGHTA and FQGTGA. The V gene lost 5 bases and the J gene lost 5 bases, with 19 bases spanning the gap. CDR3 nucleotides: TGTGCCAGCAGCCTTATCCAAACTTGGTCTCACGAGCAGTACGTC. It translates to CASSLIQTWSHEQYV.

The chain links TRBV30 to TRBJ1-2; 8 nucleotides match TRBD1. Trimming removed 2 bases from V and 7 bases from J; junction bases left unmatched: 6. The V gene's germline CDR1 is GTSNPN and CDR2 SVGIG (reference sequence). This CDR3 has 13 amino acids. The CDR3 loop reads CAWSSQGAGGYTF. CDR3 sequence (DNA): TGTGCCTGGAGTTCCCAGGGGGCGGGTGGCTACACCTTC.

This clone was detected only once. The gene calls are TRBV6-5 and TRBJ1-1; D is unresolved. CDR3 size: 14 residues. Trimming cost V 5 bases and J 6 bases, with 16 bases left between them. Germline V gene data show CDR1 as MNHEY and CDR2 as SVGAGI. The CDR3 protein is CASSKEPPQAEAFF. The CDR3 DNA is TGTGCCAGCAGTAAAGAACCCCCCCAGGCTGAAGCTTTCTTT.

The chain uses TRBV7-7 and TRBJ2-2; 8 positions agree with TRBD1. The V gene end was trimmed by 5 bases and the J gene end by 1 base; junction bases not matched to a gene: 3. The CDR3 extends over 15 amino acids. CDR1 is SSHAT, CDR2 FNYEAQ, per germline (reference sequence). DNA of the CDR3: TGTGCCAGCAGCGGCGACAGGGGGAACACCGGGGAGCTGTTTTTT. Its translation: CASSGDRGNTGELFF.

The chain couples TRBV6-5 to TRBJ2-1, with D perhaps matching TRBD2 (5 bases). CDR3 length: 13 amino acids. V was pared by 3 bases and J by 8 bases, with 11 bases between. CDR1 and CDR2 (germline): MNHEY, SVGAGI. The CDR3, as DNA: TGTGCCAGCAGTTATACGGCTAGCCATGAGCAGTTCTTC. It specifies CASSYTASHEQFF.

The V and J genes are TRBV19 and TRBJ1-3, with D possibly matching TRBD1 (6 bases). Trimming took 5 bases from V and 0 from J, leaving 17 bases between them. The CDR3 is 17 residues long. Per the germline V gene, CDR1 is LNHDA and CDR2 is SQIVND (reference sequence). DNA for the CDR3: TGTGCCAGTAGTGATTTCGCAGGGGTTTCCTCTGGAAACACCATATATTTT. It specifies CASSDFAGVSSGNTIYF.

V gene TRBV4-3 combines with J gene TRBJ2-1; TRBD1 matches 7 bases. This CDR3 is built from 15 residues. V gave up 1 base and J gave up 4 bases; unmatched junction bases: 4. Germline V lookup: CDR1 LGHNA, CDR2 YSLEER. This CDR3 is CASSQVRTGYNEQFF. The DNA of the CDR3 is TGCGCCAGCAGCCAAGTTAGGACAGGATACAATGAGCAGTTCTTC.

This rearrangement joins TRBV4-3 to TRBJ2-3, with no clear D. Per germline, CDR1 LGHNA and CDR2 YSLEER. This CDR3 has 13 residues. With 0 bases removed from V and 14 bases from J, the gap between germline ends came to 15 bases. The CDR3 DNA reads TGCGCCAGCAGCCAAGATGGTGTCACCATGCTGTATTTT. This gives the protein CASSQDGVTMLYF.

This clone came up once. The DNA for the CDR3 is TGTGCCAGCAGCCATCCCGGGGGGGCTAGCGCCGATAACGACAATGAGCAGTTCTTC. Translating it yields CASSHPGGASADNDNEQFF. V gene TRBV4-2 combines with J gene TRBJ2-1; 8 bases are shared with TRBD2. CDR3 length equals 19 residues. CDR1 and CDR2 (germline): LGHNA, YNFKEQ. The V gene end was trimmed by 3 bases and the J gene end by 5 bases; junction bases not matched to a gene: 18.

This chain's CDR3 is CASTKPGGRNSPLHF. CDR3 DNA sequence: TGTGCCAGCACTAAGCCCGGGGGTAGGAATTCACCCCTCCACTTT. The chain combines TRBV6-1 with TRBJ1-6; D might be TRBD1 (5 bases). CDR3 size: 15 residues. From germline, CDR1 is MNHNS and CDR2 SASEGT. V was trimmed by 7 bases and J by 7 bases, leaving 17 bases between them.

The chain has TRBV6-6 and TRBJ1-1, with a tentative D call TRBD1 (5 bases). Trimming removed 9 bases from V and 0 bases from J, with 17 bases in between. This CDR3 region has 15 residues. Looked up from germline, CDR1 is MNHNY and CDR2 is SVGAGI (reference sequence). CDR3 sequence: CASGTSDIMNTEAFF. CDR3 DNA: TGTGCCAGTGGGACGTCGGACATAATGAACACTGAAGCTTTCTTT.

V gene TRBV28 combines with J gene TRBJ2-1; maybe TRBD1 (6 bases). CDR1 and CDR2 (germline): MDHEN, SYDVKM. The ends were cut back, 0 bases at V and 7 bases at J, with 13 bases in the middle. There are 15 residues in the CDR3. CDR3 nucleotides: TGTGCCAGCAGTTTATGGAGCAGGGGTGGGAATGAGCAGTTCTTC. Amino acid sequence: CASSLWSRGGNEQFF.

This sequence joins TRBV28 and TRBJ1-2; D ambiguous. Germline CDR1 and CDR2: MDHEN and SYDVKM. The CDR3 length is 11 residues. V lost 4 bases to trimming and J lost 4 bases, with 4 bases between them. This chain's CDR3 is CASSYSYGYTF. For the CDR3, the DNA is TGTGCCAGCAGTTACAGCTATGGCTACACCTTC.

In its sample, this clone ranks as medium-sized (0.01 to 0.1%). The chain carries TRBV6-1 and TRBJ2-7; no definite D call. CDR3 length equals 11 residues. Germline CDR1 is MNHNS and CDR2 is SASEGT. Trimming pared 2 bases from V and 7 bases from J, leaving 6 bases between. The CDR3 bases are TGTGCCAGCAGTGAACTGCGGGAGCAGTACGTC. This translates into CASSELREQYV.

The CDR3: CASSLGASGRGNTQYF. As DNA, the CDR3 is TGCGCCAGCAGCTTGGGGGCTAGCGGGAGAGGAAATACGCAGTATTTT. This sequence joins TRBV5-1 and TRBJ2-3, with 10 positions matching TRBD2. Trimming removed 0 bases from V and 7 bases from J; junction bases left unmatched: 8. The CDR3 has 16 amino acids. In germline, CDR1 is SGHRS, CDR2 YFSETQ.

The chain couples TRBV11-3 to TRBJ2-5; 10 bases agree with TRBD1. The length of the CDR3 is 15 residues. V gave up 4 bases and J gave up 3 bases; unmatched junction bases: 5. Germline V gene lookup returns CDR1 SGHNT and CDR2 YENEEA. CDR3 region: CASSWGTGVKETQYF. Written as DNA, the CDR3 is TGTGCCAGCAGCTGGGGGACAGGGGTTAAAGAGACCCAGTACTTC.

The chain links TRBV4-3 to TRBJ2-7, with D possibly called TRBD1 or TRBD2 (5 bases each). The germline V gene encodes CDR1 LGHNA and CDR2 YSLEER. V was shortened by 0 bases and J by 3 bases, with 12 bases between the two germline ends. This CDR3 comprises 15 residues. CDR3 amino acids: CASSQERGANYEQYF. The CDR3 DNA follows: TGCGCCAGCAGCCAAGAGAGGGGAGCCAACTACGAGCAGTACTTC.

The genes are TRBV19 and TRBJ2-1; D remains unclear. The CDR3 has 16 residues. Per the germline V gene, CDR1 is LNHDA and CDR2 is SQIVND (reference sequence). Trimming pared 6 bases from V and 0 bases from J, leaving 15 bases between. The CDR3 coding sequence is TGTGCCAGTAGGCCTAGGTTACTTAGCTCCTACAATGAGCAGTTCTTC. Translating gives CASRPRLLSSYNEQFF.

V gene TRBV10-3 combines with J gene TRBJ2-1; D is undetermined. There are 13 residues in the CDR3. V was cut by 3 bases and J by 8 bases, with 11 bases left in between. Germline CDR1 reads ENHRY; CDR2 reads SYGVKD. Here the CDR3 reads CAISDMGSDEQFF. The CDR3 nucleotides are TGTGCCATCAGTGATATGGGGTCCGATGAGCAGTTCTTC.

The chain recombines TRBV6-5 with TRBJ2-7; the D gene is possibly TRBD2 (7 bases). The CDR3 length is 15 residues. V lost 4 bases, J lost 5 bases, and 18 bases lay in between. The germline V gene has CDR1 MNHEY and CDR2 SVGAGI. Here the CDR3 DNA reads TGTGCCAGCAGTTCCCTCGGGGGGCGTATCCACGAGCAGTACTTC. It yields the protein CASSSLGGRIHEQYF.